Below, 8 T cell receptor beta chains from the same sample are listed, as sequenced in a study of read filtering for tumor transcriptome and immune sequencing. This library used roughly 400 ng RNA and molecular barcoded adaptors spanning alpha/delta and beta/gamma chains. Via MiXCR, TCRdb re-called the reads, giving one row per CDR3 protein. Counted here are 750 to 1,000 distinct CDR3 sequences, 76% occurring once; the ten biggest clones make up 52%. Material: a population of CD138-negative cells sorted from bone marrow. These receptors came from a donor older than 35 with multiple myeloma. This table probably holds off-target reads from a library built for another chain.

This clonotype is labeled large. The chain links TRBV20-1 to TRBJ2-2, with TRBD1 identical over 7 bases. Trimming at V came to 5 bases and at J to 5 bases, leaving 8 bases not matched to a gene. This CDR3 has 14 amino acids. CDR1 and CDR2 (germline): DFQATT, SNEGSKA (reference sequence). CDR3 amino acids: CSASPGGRTGELFF. CDR3 sequence (DNA): TGCAGTGCTTCCCCAGGGGGAAGGACCGGGGAGCTGTTTTTT.

The gene calls are TRBV7-8 and TRBJ2-7; D is perhaps TRBD1 or TRBD2 (5 bases each). Germline V gene lookup returns CDR1 SGHVS and CDR2 FQNEAQ. This CDR3 has 15 amino acids. V lost 2 bases, J lost 5 bases, and 16 bases lay in between. The CDR3 DNA follows: TGTGCCAGCAGCTTACAACCGGGACCGGTCGACGAGCAGTACTTC. This encodes CASSLQPGPVDEQYF.

This sequence joins TRBV7-9 and TRBJ2-1; D unclear. Germline CDR1 is SEHNR and CDR2 is FQNEAQ (reference sequence). Trimming shortened V by 1 base and J by 8 bases, and 6 bases separated the two germline ends. The CDR3 runs 12 residues. The CDR3 loop reads CASSLVSYEQFF. The DNA of the CDR3 is TGTGCCAGCAGCTTAGTTAGTTATGAGCAGTTCTTC.

The chain carries TRBV20-1 and TRBJ2-1; 8 nucleotides align to TRBD2. V lost 7 bases and J lost 3; bases outside the gene matches: 8. The CDR3 is 14 residues long. Germline-derived CDR1 and CDR2 are DFQATT and SNEGSKA (reference sequence). The CDR3 DNA sequence: TGCAGTGAAAGAAGGGCGGGAGGCTACAATGAGCAGTTCTTC. Translation gives CSERRAGGYNEQFF.

The chain couples TRBV29-1 to TRBJ1-2; D is uncertain. Looked up from germline, CDR1 is SQVTM and CDR2 is ANQGSEA. The CDR3 spans 11 residues. V lost 4 bases, J lost 1 base, and 4 bases lay in between. The chain's CDR3 is CSVGGNYGYTF. The CDR3 DNA is TGCAGCGTTGGGGGTAACTATGGCTACACCTTC.

J is TRBJ2-1 and V is TRBV11-2; 7 bases fit TRBD2. The CDR3 sequence is 17 residues long. V lost 3 bases to trimming and J lost 1 base; unmatched junction nucleotides: 9. From germline, CDR1 is SGHAT and CDR2 FQNNGV. The DNA of the CDR3 is TGTGCCAGCAGCTTCAAACGGGGGGTTGGGTCCTACAATGAGCAGTTCTTC. It translates to CASSFKRGVGSYNEQFF.

The chain employs TRBV6-6 and TRBJ2-4; maybe TRBD1 (6 bases). The CDR3 spans 16 residues. Trimming stripped 6 bases from V and 1 base from J, with 16 bases between. Germline CDR1 reads MNHNY; CDR2 reads SVGAGI (reference sequence). The DNA for the CDR3 is TGTGCCAGCAGGAATCTGGGGGCTAAGGCCAAAAACATTCAGTACTTC. It encodes CASRNLGAKAKNIQYF.

The chain carries TRBV20-1 and TRBJ2-1; D is uncertain. Germline CDR1 DFQATT, CDR2 SNEGSKA (reference sequence). V was shortened by 5 bases and J by 12 bases, with 14 bases between the two germline ends. The CDR3 runs to 11 residues. CDR3 in amino acids: CSALTRLTQFF. The CDR3 DNA reads as TGCAGTGCTCTGACGCGTTTGACGCAGTTCTTC.